This entry describes one TCR beta chain. Measured with immunoSEQ multiplex PCR; TCRdb has only the in-frame clones, and not every one. The sample gives roughly 2,300,000 clones, roughly 92% of which show up once; approximately 0.4% is in the top ten. This specimen belongs to a study of shared clonotypes between healthy human individuals. The TCR originated in a man between 18 and 35 years old in good health. Some clones in this sample may be carry-over from other donors' samples. Sequencing was performed on naive CD4+ T cells from PBMCs. The subset here: CD45RA+ positively selected.

The CDR3 DNA reads TGCGCCAGCAAAAGCGGACACGAGAACACTGAAGCTTTCTTT. Translation: CASKSGHENTEAFF. The chain joins TRBV5-1 to TRBJ1-1; possibly TRBD1 for D (5 bases). Germline-derived CDR1 and CDR2 are SGHRS and YFSETQ. Between the trimmed V and J ends, which lost 6 bases and 1 base, there was a span of 13 bases. The CDR3 loop spans 14 amino acids.